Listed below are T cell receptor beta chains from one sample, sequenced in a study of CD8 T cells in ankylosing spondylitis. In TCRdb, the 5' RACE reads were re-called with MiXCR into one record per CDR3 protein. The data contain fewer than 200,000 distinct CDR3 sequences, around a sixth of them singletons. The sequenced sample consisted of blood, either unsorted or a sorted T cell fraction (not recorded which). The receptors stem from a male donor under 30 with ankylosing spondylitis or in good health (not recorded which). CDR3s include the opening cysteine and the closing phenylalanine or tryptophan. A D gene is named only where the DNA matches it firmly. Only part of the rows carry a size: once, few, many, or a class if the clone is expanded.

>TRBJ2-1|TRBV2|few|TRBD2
CASRERGSSYNEQFF
TGTGCCAGCAGGGAGCGGGGGAGCTCCTACAATGAGCAGTTCTTC
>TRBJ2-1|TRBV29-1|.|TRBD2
CSVETLAGAYNEQFF
TGCAGCGTTGAAACTCTAGCGGGAGCCTACAATGAGCAGTTCTTC
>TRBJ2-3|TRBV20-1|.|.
CSALHSSSTDTQYF
TGCAGTGCCCTACACTCGAGCAGCACAGATACGCAGTATTTT
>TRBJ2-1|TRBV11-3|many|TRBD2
CACSYALAGKYNEQFF
TGTGCCTGCAGCTACGCACTAGCGGGAAAATACAATGAGCAGTTCTTC
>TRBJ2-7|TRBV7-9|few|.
CASSSGKDEQYF
TGTGCCAGCAGCTCAGGGAAAGACGAGCAGTACTTC
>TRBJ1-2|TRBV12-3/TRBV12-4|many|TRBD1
CASSSGTDNGYTF
TGTGCCAGCAGCTCGGGGACAGACAATGGCTACACCTTC
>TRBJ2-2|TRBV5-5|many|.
CASSRTRNTGELFF
TGTGCCAGCAGCCGGACGAGAAACACCGGGGAGCTGTTTTTT
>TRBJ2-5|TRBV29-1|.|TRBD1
CSVPMTGFLETQYF
TGCAGCGTTCCTATGACAGGGTTTCTGGAGACCCAGTACTTC
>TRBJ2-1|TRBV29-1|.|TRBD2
CSVETSGRAYNEQFF
TGCAGCGTTGAGACTAGCGGGAGGGCCTATAATGAGCAGTTCTTC
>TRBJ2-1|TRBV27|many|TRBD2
CASSTSGSYNEQFF
TGTGCCAGCAGTACTAGCGGGAGCTACAATGAGCAGTTCTTC
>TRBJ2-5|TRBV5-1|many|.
CASSSFGGESWEETQYF
TGCGCCAGCAGCTCCTTTGGAGGGGAGTCCTGGGAAGAGACCCAGTACTTC
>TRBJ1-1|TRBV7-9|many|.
CASSLQGLGAFF
TGTGCCAGCAGCTTACAGGGTCTGGGAGCTTTCTTT
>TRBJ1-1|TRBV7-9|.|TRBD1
CASSTPTGRIPEAFF
TGTGCCAGCAGCACTCCGACAGGGAGGATCCCTGAAGCTTTCTTT
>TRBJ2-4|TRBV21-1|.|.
CASSKEGGIPGDIQYF
TGTGCCAGCAGCAAAGAGGGCGGGATCCCCGGGGACATTCAGTACTTC
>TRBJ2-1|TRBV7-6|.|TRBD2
CASSLVGLAGERHEQFF
TGTGCCAGCAGCTTAGTGGGACTAGCGGGAGAAAGGCATGAGCAGTTCTTC
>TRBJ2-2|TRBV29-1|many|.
CSVVQNTGELFF
TGCAGCGTTGTTCAAAACACCGGGGAGCTGTTTTTT
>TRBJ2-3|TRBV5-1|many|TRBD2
CASSLAGTSGRVDTQYF
TGCGCCAGCAGCTTGGCCGGGACTAGCGGGAGAGTGGATACGCAGTATTTT
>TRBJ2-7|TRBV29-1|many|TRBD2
CSVEESLAGYGYEQYF
TGCAGCGTTGAAGAAAGCCTAGCGGGATACGGGTACGAGCAGTACTTC
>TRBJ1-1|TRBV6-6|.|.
CAGRAGEGTEAFF
TGTGCCGGCAGGGCGGGGGAGGGTACTGAAGCTTTCTTT
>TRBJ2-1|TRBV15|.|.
CATSRAEASYNEQFF
TGTGCCACCAGCAGAGCCGAAGCCTCCTACAATGAGCAGTTCTTC
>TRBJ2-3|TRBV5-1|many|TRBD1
CASSFPTGTIGDTQYF
TGCGCCAGCAGCTTTCCGACAGGGACGATCGGAGATACGCAGTATTTT
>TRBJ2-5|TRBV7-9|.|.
CASTSDQETQYF
TGTGCCAGCACCTCTGACCAAGAGACCCAGTACTTC